A selection of T cell receptor beta chains follows, all from one sample in a study of T cell responses to AZD1222 COVID-19 vaccine. TCRdb's copy holds only in-frame clones and misses some; the assay was immunoSEQ multiplex PCR. The sample consists of around 120,000 clones, 70% to 90% of them appearing once. Sequences were derived from peripheral blood, sampled on day 0 of AZD1222 vaccination. The origin of the receptors is an adult in good health. CDR3s include the opening cysteine and the closing phenylalanine or tryptophan. Each record gives: J gene, D gene, clone size, V gene, CDR3 protein, CDR3 DNA. D genes are given only for firm matches. A clone size is listed for some rows: how often the clone was seen (once, few, many), or a class if it is expanded.

j_gene: TRBJ2-1
d_gene: -
abundance: -
v_gene: TRBV30
CDR3aa: CAWSVMGRGSIRAYNEQFF
CDR3nt: TGTGCCTGGAGTGTTATGGGACGCGGATCTATTAGGGCTTACAATGAGCAGTTCTTC

j_gene: TRBJ2-4
d_gene: -
abundance: -
v_gene: TRBV6-2/TRBV6-3
CDR3aa: CASSTPQGGKNIQYF
CDR3nt: TGTGCCAGCAGTACGCCGCAGGGAGGCAAAAACATTCAGTACTTC

j_gene: TRBJ2-1
d_gene: TRBD2
abundance: -
v_gene: TRBV4-2
CDR3aa: CASSQDTSGANNEQFF
CDR3nt: TGTGCCAGCAGCCAAGATACTAGCGGGGCCAACAATGAGCAGTTCTTC

j_gene: TRBJ2-1
d_gene: -
abundance: -
v_gene: TRBV24-1
CDR3aa: CATSDPSLFGSSYNEQFF
CDR3nt: TGTGCCACCAGTGATCCCTCCCTGTTCGGAAGCTCCTACAATGAGCAGTTCTTC

j_gene: TRBJ1-1
d_gene: -
abundance: -
v_gene: TRBV6-5
CDR3aa: CARNLEARNTEAFF
CDR3nt: TGTGCTCGAAACTTAGAGGCTCGGAACACTGAAGCTTTCTTT

j_gene: TRBJ2-1
d_gene: -
abundance: -
v_gene: TRBV7-2
CDR3aa: CASSPQSGAPYNEQFF
CDR3nt: TGTGCCAGCAGCCCCCAATCGGGGGCGCCCTACAATGAGCAGTTCTTC

j_gene: TRBJ1-6
d_gene: -
abundance: -
v_gene: TRBV18
CDR3aa: CASSQGDRSPLHF
CDR3nt: TGTGCCAGCTCCCAAGGGGATCGATCACCCCTCCACTTT

j_gene: TRBJ1-2
d_gene: TRBD1
abundance: -
v_gene: TRBV27
CDR3aa: CASTPRQGWDGYTF
CDR3nt: TGTGCCAGCACCCCCAGACAGGGTTGGGATGGCTACACCTTC

j_gene: TRBJ1-6
d_gene: TRBD1
abundance: few
v_gene: TRBV10-3
CDR3aa: CAIRAGGSPLHF
CDR3nt: TGTGCCATCAGGGCAGGGGGCTCACCCCTCCACTTT

j_gene: TRBJ1-3
d_gene: -
abundance: few
v_gene: TRBV10-2
CDR3aa: CASRTGGVPGNTIYF
CDR3nt: TGCGCCAGCAGAACCGGGGGCGTCCCTGGAAACACCATATATTTT

j_gene: TRBJ2-2
d_gene: -
abundance: -
v_gene: TRBV12-3/TRBV12-4
CDR3aa: CASSLGAGELFF
CDR3nt: TGTGCCAGCAGTTTAGGGGCCGGGGAGCTGTTTTTT

j_gene: TRBJ2-5
d_gene: -
abundance: once
v_gene: TRBV5-5
CDR3aa: CASSLVGVLGETQYF
CDR3nt: TGTGCCAGCAGCTTGGTCGGCGTCCTAGGAGAGACCCAGTACTTC

j_gene: TRBJ1-6
d_gene: -
abundance: -
v_gene: TRBV30
CDR3aa: CAWTPRDRKTYNSPLHF
CDR3nt: TGTGCCTGGACTCCTCGCGACAGGAAGACCTATAATTCACCCCTCCACTTT

j_gene: TRBJ1-2
d_gene: -
abundance: few
v_gene: TRBV19
CDR3aa: CASSIPQGRGYTF
CDR3nt: TGTGCCAGTAGTATCCCCCAGGGCAGGGGCTACACCTTC

j_gene: TRBJ2-2
d_gene: -
abundance: -
v_gene: TRBV12-3/TRBV12-4
CDR3aa: CASRGSPGGELFF
CDR3nt: TGTGCCAGCAGGGGAAGTCCGGGCGGGGAGCTGTTTTTT

j_gene: TRBJ2-7
d_gene: -
abundance: -
v_gene: TRBV21-1
CDR3aa: CASRNLGPLLYEQYF
CDR3nt: TGTGCCAGCAGAAACCTGGGACCGCTCCTTTACGAGCAGTACTTC

j_gene: TRBJ1-6
d_gene: TRBD1
abundance: -
v_gene: TRBV23-1
CDR3aa: CASSQSGQGALNSPLHF
CDR3nt: TGCGCCAGCAGTCAATCGGGACAGGGGGCCCTTAATTCACCCCTCCACTTT

j_gene: TRBJ1-5
d_gene: -
abundance: -
v_gene: TRBV6-5
CDR3aa: CASTGTDAGQPQHF
CDR3nt: TGTGCCAGCACAGGGACGGACGCGGGTCAGCCCCAGCATTTT

j_gene: TRBJ1-5
d_gene: -
abundance: -
v_gene: TRBV7-3
CDR3aa: CASSGGNNQPQHF
CDR3nt: TGTGCCAGCAGCGGGGGAAACAATCAGCCCCAGCATTTT

j_gene: TRBJ2-2
d_gene: TRBD1
abundance: -
v_gene: TRBV2
CDR3aa: CASSKRQGNTGELFF
CDR3nt: TGTGCCAGCAGTAAAAGACAGGGGAACACCGGGGAGCTGTTTTTT

j_gene: TRBJ2-5
d_gene: -
abundance: -
v_gene: TRBV5-6
CDR3aa: CASSSRREEETQYF
CDR3nt: TGTGCCAGCAGCTCGCGGCGGGAAGAAGAGACCCAGTACTTC

j_gene: TRBJ2-7
d_gene: -
abundance: -
v_gene: TRBV10-3
CDR3aa: CAISERKLKGPEQYF
CDR3nt: TGTGCCATCAGTGAAAGGAAATTAAAGGGCCCCGAGCAGTACTTC

j_gene: TRBJ2-1
d_gene: TRBD2
abundance: once
v_gene: TRBV5-1
CDR3aa: CASSLISGSYNEQFF
CDR3nt: TGCGCCAGCAGCTTAATCAGCGGGAGTTACAATGAGCAGTTCTTC

j_gene: TRBJ1-2
d_gene: -
abundance: -
v_gene: TRBV20-1
CDR3aa: CSASQSGLQEGGYTF
CDR3nt: TGCAGTGCTAGTCAGTCAGGGTTACAGGAGGGTGGCTACACCTTC

j_gene: TRBJ2-1
d_gene: TRBD2
abundance: -
v_gene: TRBV4-3
CDR3aa: CASSQDLAGSYNEQFF
CDR3nt: TGCGCCAGCAGCCAAGATTTAGCGGGCTCCTACAATGAGCAGTTCTTC

j_gene: TRBJ2-7
d_gene: -
abundance: -
v_gene: TRBV7-9
CDR3aa: CASSFSRLHPYEQYF
CDR3nt: TGTGCCAGCAGCTTCAGTCGTTTACACCCATACGAGCAGTACTTC

j_gene: TRBJ1-5
d_gene: -
abundance: few
v_gene: TRBV20-1
CDR3aa: CSASANVVNQPQHF
CDR3nt: TGCAGTGCTAGTGCTAATGTGGTCAATCAGCCCCAGCATTTT